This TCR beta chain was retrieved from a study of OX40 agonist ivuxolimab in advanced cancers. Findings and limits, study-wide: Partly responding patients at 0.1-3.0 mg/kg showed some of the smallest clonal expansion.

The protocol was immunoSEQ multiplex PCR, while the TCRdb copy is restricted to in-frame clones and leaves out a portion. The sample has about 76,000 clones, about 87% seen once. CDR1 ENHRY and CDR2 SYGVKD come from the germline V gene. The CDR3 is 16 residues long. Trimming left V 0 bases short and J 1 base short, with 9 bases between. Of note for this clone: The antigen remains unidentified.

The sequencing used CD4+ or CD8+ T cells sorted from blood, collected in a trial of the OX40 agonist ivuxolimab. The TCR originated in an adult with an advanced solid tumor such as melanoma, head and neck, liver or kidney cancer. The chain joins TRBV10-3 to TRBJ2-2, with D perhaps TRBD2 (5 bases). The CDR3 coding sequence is TGTGCCATCAGTGAGTCCAGGAGGCAGAACACCGGGGAGCTGTTTTTT. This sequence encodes CAISESRRQNTGELFF.